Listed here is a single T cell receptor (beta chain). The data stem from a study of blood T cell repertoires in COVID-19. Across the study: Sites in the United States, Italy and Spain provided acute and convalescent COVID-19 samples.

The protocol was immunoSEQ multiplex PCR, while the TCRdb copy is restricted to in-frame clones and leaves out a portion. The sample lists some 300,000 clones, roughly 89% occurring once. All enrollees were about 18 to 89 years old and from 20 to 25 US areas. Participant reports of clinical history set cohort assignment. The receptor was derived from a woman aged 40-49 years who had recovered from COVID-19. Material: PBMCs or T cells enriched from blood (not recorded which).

CDR3 nucleotides: TGTGCCAGCAGCTTATTCAGGGAGGACCTCTATGGCTACACCTTC. It codes for CASSLFREDLYGYTF. V gene TRBV7-2 combines with J gene TRBJ1-2; tentative D call: TRBD1 (5 bases). Looked up from germline, CDR1 is SGHTA and CDR2 is FQGNSA. V gave up 2 bases and J gave up 4 bases, with 14 bases separating them. The CDR3 has 15 residues.